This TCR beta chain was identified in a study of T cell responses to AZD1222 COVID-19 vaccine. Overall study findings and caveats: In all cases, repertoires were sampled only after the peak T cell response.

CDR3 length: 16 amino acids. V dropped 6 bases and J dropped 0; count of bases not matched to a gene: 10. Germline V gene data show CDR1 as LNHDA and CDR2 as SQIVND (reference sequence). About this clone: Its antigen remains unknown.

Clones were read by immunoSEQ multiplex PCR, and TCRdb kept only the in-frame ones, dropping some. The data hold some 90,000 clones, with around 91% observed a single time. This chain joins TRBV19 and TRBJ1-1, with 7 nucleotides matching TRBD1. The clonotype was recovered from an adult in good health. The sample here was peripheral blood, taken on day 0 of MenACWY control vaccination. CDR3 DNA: TGTGCCAGTAGACCCACAGGGGTAATCATGAACACTGAAGCTTTCTTT. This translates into CASRPTGVIMNTEAFF.